These 4 T cell receptor beta chains were all obtained from the same sample, sequenced in a study of cytomegalovirus exposure and HLA in healthy donors. Vbeta (60) and Jbeta (13) primers were used in the PCR. Measured with immunoSEQ multiplex PCR; TCRdb has only the in-frame clones, and not every one. There are 50,000 to 65,000 clones in the sample; about four fifths occur only once, and approximately 3% lies in the top ten. The sample comprised PBMCs. The receptors shown here come from a woman aged 18-30 years in good health and CMV-seronegative.

This chain links TRBV5-6 with TRBJ1-1; weak D call: TRBD1 (5 bases). The CDR3 sequence is 13 residues long. The ends were cut back, 6 bases at V and 7 bases at J, with 16 bases in the middle. The V gene's germline CDR1 is SGHDT and CDR2 YYEEEE. The CDR3, as DNA: TGTGCCAGCACCGGGACCGGGAGGAGTGAAGCTTTCTTT. Translation gives CASTGTGRSEAFF.

This clone occurred once. V usage is TRBV4-1 and J usage is TRBJ2-2; tentatively, D is TRBD2 (6 bases). The CDR3 loop spans 15 amino acids. CDR1 and CDR2 from the germline V gene are MGHRA and YSYEKL. V lost 2 bases, J lost 5 bases, and 12 bases lay in between. This CDR3 is CASSQRRLDTGELFF. In DNA, the CDR3 is TGCGCCAGCAGCCAAAGACGACTAGATACCGGGGAGCTGTTTTTT.

The chain carries TRBV30 and TRBJ2-1; 10 bases align to TRBD2. Looked up from germline, CDR1 is GTSNPN and CDR2 is SVGIG (reference sequence). The CDR3 is made up of 14 amino acids. V lost 5 bases to trimming and J lost 4 bases; unmatched junction nucleotides: 5. The CDR3 here is CAWDSGRSYNEQFF. CDR3 DNA: TGTGCCTGGGATAGCGGGAGGTCTTACAATGAGCAGTTCTTC.

The chain has TRBV5-1 and TRBJ2-4; 7 bases agree with TRBD1. From germline, CDR1 is SGHRS and CDR2 YFSETQ. The V gene end was trimmed by 0 bases and the J gene end by 12 bases; junction bases not matched to a gene: 9. The CDR3 spans 14 residues. CDR3 in amino acids: CASSLGSDRDSQYF. CDR3 nucleotides: TGCGCCAGCAGCTTGGGTTCAGACCGGGACAGTCAGTACTTC.